This T cell receptor (beta chain) was retrieved from a study of T cell changes during pregnancy in multiple sclerosis. Germline V gives CDR1 KGHSH, CDR2 LQKENI. Trimming removed 3 bases at V and 1 base at J, with 8 bases between. This CDR3 is 14 amino acids long. Data came from immunoSEQ multiplex PCR; TCRdb stores just in-frame clones and leaves some out. The data show some 46,000 clones, approximately 92% seen once. The sequenced sample was peripheral blood. This TCR was sampled from a female donor with multiple sclerosis, enrolled in a pregnancy study. The V and J genes are TRBV18 and TRBJ2-3; D uncertain. CDR3: CASSPTGGTDTQYF. The CDR3 DNA is TGTGCCAGCTCACCGACCGGAGGCACAGATACGCAGTATTTT.